The 28 T cell receptor beta chains given below trace back to one sample, sequenced in a study of cytomegalovirus exposure and HLA in healthy donors. The PCR made use of 60 Vbeta and 13 Jbeta primers. Assay: immunoSEQ multiplex PCR; the TCRdb copy retains only in-frame clones and omits some. The table records 85,000 to 120,000 clones, around four fifths of them present only once. The source material was PBMCs. These receptors all stem from a man between 40 and 49 years old in good health and CMV-seronegative.

Regarding this clone: The junction and the germline gene differ at one end; a read error may be behind it. This chain joins TRBV7-9 and TRBJ1-3, with TRBD1 matching over 7 bases. The CDR3 covers 14 residues. Per germline, CDR1 SEHNR and CDR2 FQNEAQ (reference sequence). The CDR3 coding sequence is TGTGCCAGCAGCCCCCGGGACAGTGGAGACACCATATATTTT. Translating gives CASSPRDSGDTIYF.

The J gene is TRBJ1-4, the V gene TRBV30, with 7 positions matching TRBD1. The CDR3 is 16 residues long. Germline V gives CDR1 GTSNPN, CDR2 SVGIG (reference sequence). The CDR3 here is CAAIWTGYATNEKLFF. The CDR3 bases are TGTGCTGCGATCTGGACAGGCTACGCAACTAATGAAAAACTGTTTTTT.

V and J are TRBV5-1 and TRBJ1-2, with D uncertain. The CDR3 contains 14 residues. Germline CDR1 SGHRS, CDR2 YFSETQ. V lost 7 bases to trimming and J lost 1 base, with 14 bases between them. The CDR3 DNA reads as TGCGCCAGCCGGGAAGAGCTCGATAACTATGGCTACACCTTC. It specifies CASREELDNYGYTF.

This chain uses TRBV11-3 with TRBJ1-1; TRBD1 matches at 7 bases. V was pared by 5 bases and J by 0 bases, with 3 bases of the junction left unmatched. CDR1 and CDR2 from the germline V gene are SGHNT and YENEEA. CDR3 length: 14 amino acids. The CDR3 bases are TGTGCCAGCAGCCAGACAGGGATGAACACTGAAGCTTTCTTT. Amino acid sequence: CASSQTGMNTEAFF. Full variable domain (outside the CDR3, taken from reference TRBV11-3 and TRBJ1-1): EAGVVQSPRYKIIEKKQPVAFWCNPISGHNTLYWYLQNLGQGPELLIRYENEEAVDDSQLPKDRFSAERLKGVDSTLKIQPAELGDSAVYLCASSQTGMNTEAFFGQGTRLTVV.

The V and J genes are TRBV5-6 and TRBJ2-6; no clear D gene. The CDR3 loop spans 16 amino acids. Trimming took 0 bases from V and 0 from J, leaving 7 bases between them. Germline V gives CDR1 SGHDT, CDR2 YYEEEE. The CDR3 DNA reads TGTGCCAGCAGCTTGGCCGAGGTCTCTGGGGCCAACGTCCTGACTTTC. Translating gives CASSLAEVSGANVLTF.

The V call is TRBV29-1, the J call TRBJ2-3; 8 nucleotides line up with TRBD2. V lost 0 bases, J lost 4 bases, and 9 bases stayed unmatched. CDR3 length equals 16 residues. CDR1 and CDR2 from the germline V gene are SQVTM and ANQGSEA. Written as DNA, the CDR3 is TGCAGCGTTGAAGATCCAGAACGGGGGGGCCCAGATACGCAGTATTTT. This gives the protein CSVEDPERGGPDTQYF.

About this clone: One end of the junction does not line up with germline, which may come from a read error. The chain joins TRBV5-6 to TRBJ2-7; TRBD1 aligns across 7 bases. The germline V gene encodes CDR1 SGHDT and CDR2 YYEEEE. The CDR3 sequence is 12 residues long. The CDR3 protein is CASSLAGQVGDF. CDR3 in DNA: TGTGCCAGCAGCTTGGCAGGACAGGTTGGGGACTTC.

In this sample, this clone turned up a few times. This sequence joins TRBV15 and TRBJ2-7, with a weak D call TRBD2 (5 bases). The CDR3 totals 13 residues. V was pared by 0 bases and J by 13 bases, with 16 bases between. CDR1 LNHNV and CDR2 YYDKDF come from the germline V gene (reference sequence). The CDR3 bases are TGTGCCACCAGCAGAGATCGTGGAGGACCTTCATACTTC. This codes for CATSRDRGGPSYF.

The V and J genes are TRBV2 and TRBJ2-7; 8 bases align to TRBD1. V dropped 3 bases and J dropped 7; count of bases not matched to a gene: 8. This CDR3 has 14 residues. From germline, CDR1 is SNHLY and CDR2 FYNNEI. CDR3 sequence reads: CASSEGTGGWEQYF. CDR3 in DNA: TGTGCCAGCAGTGAGGGGACAGGAGGGTGGGAGCAGTACTTC.

The gene calls are TRBV19 and TRBJ1-4; no reliable D call. With 8 bases removed from V and 0 bases from J, the gap between germline ends came to 10 bases. CDR1 is LNHDA, CDR2 SQIVND, per germline (reference sequence). The CDR3 spans 14 residues. The CDR3 sequence is CASRNTATNEKLFF. CDR3 in DNA: TGTGCCAGTCGTAATACTGCAACTAATGAAAAACTGTTTTTT. The complete variable domain, with remaining parts taken from reference TRBV19 and TRBJ1-4, reads DGGITQSPKYLFRKEGQNVTLSCEQNLNHDAMYWYRQDPGQGLRLIYYSQIVNDFQKGDIAEGYSVSREKKESFPLTVTSAQKNPTAFYLCASRNTATNEKLFFGSGTQLSVL.

V usage is TRBV19 and J usage is TRBJ1-3; D call uncertain. The CDR3 spans 15 residues. Germline V gives CDR1 LNHDA, CDR2 SQIVND (reference sequence). V lost 2 bases and J 0 bases, leaving 8 bases between the germline ends. The CDR3 DNA reads TGTGCCAGTAGTATATCCTGGAGCTCTGGAAACACCATATATTTT. This encodes CASSISWSSGNTIYF.

This clone showed up just once. J is TRBJ2-5 and V is TRBV27, with TRBD1 matching over 7 bases. From germline, CDR1 is MNHEY and CDR2 SMNVEV (reference sequence). The CDR3 loop spans 15 amino acids. Unmatched junction bases numbered 5, after V lost 1 base and J lost 3 bases. CDR3 nucleotides: TGTGCCAGCAGTTTATTCCAAGGGACAGAAGAGACCCAGTACTTC. Its translation is CASSLFQGTEETQYF.

This clone was detected a few times. This chain joins TRBV10-3 and TRBJ1-1; D gene uncertain. Per the germline V gene, CDR1 is ENHRY and CDR2 is SYGVKD. Trimming took 2 bases from V and 3 from J, leaving 16 bases between them. The CDR3 sequence is 16 residues long. CDR3 loop: CAISETPEGSYTEAFF. As DNA, the CDR3 is TGTGCCATCAGTGAGACCCCGGAGGGCAGCTACACTGAAGCTTTCTTT.

This chain uses TRBV7-9 with TRBJ2-2; possible D gene TRBD1, 6 bases. CDR1 is SEHNR, CDR2 FQNEAQ, per germline (reference sequence). V dropped 7 bases and J dropped 5 bases, with 14 bases sitting between them. CDR3 length: 14 amino acids. The CDR3 is CASKAGVETGELFF. The CDR3 DNA reads as TGTGCCAGCAAGGCAGGGGTCGAGACCGGGGAGCTGTTTTTT.

This clone was seen a few times. The CDR3 DNA reads as TGTGCCAGTAGCCAACCTTGGGCGACTAGCGGATTAAGCTACAATGAGCAGTTCTTC. As protein: CASSQPWATSGLSYNEQFF. The chain joins TRBV19 to TRBJ2-1; 9 bases align to TRBD2. The CDR3 totals 19 residues. With 6 bases clipped from V and 3 bases from J, the junction kept 18 bases outside the gene matches. The V gene's germline CDR1 is LNHDA and CDR2 SQIVND (reference sequence). The variable domain in full, with the rest retrieved from reference TRBV19 and TRBJ2-1, is DGGITQSPKYLFRKEGQNVTLSCEQNLNHDAMYWYRQDPGQGLRLIYYSQIVNDFQKGDIAEGYSVSREKKESFPLTVTSAQKNPTAFYLCASSQPWATSGLSYNEQFFGPGTRLTVL.

The V call is TRBV14, the J call TRBJ1-3, with 11 bases identical to TRBD1. This CDR3 is built from 16 residues. Germline assignment: CDR1 SGHDN and CDR2 FVKESK. With 3 bases clipped from V and 4 bases from J, the junction kept 5 bases outside the gene matches. The DNA for the CDR3 is TGTGCCAGCAGCCACCTCGGACAGGGGGCGGGAAACACCATATATTTT. Translated: CASSHLGQGAGNTIYF.

The V call is TRBV5-1, the J call TRBJ2-5, with 9 bases fitting TRBD2. After removal of 0 bases from V and 2 bases from J, the junction contained 2 bases not matched to a gene. Germline V gives CDR1 SGHRS, CDR2 YFSETQ. This CDR3 comprises 15 residues. The CDR3 nucleotides read TGCGCCAGCAGCTTGGTAGCGGGGGAACAAGAGACCCAGTACTTC. It translates to CASSLVAGEQETQYF.

The sample holds a few counts of this clone. The rearrangement uses TRBV5-1 and TRBJ1-3; unclear D gene. The CDR3 is 13 residues long. V was shortened by 4 bases and J by 0 bases, with 5 bases between the two germline ends. CDR1 and CDR2 (germline): SGHRS, YFSETQ. The CDR3 protein is CASSVGSGNTIYF. Here the CDR3 DNA reads TGCGCCAGCAGCGTCGGCTCTGGAAACACCATATATTTT.

The chain combines TRBV5-1 with TRBJ2-1, with 9 nucleotides matching TRBD2. Germline values: CDR1 SGHRS, CDR2 YFSETQ. V shed 2 bases, J shed 3 bases, and the junction held 6 bases outside the gene matches. CDR3 size: 16 residues. CDR3 nucleotides: TGCGCCAGCAGCTTACAAGCGGGGGGACACTACAATGAGCAGTTCTTC. Amino acids: CASSLQAGGHYNEQFF.

This chain links TRBV5-1 with TRBJ2-3; D is possibly TRBD2 (6 bases). Per germline, CDR1 SGHRS and CDR2 YFSETQ. CDR3 length: 15 amino acids. The germline V and J ends were trimmed by 2 bases and 4 bases, with 14 bases remaining between them. CDR3 DNA sequence: TGCGCCAGCAGCTTACCAGCGGGTCGGGCAGATACGCAGTATTTT. It translates to CASSLPAGRADTQYF.

The chain recombines TRBV30 with TRBJ1-3, with 10 bases aligning to TRBD1. V lost 4 bases to trimming and J lost 0 bases; unmatched junction nucleotides: 15. Germline V gene sequence: CDR1 GTSNPN, CDR2 SVGIG (reference sequence). The CDR3 extends over 19 amino acids. The CDR3 is CAWNPRDRGLHLSGNTIYF. CDR3 nucleotide sequence: TGTGCCTGGAACCCTCGGGACAGGGGACTCCACCTCTCTGGAAACACCATATATTTT.

The V gene is TRBV6-5, the J gene TRBJ2-5; 12 bases are shared with TRBD2. Losses at the gene ends were 5 bases for V and 4 bases for J; bases not matched to a gene: 2. This CDR3 contains 14 residues. Germline values: CDR1 MNHEY, CDR2 SVGAGI. CDR3 in amino acids: CASSTTSGGETQYF. The CDR3 region has the DNA TGTGCCAGCAGTACGACTAGCGGGGGAGAGACCCAGTACTTC.

The J gene is TRBJ2-7, the V gene TRBV9; maybe TRBD1 (6 bases). Between the trimmed V and J ends, which lost 0 bases and 3 bases, there was a span of 10 bases. This CDR3 has 14 residues. The V gene's germline CDR1 is SGDLS and CDR2 YYNGEE. CDR3 residues: CASSVGPGVYEQYF. The CDR3, as DNA: TGTGCCAGCAGCGTAGGACCAGGGGTCTACGAGCAGTACTTC.

This chain links TRBV11-2 with TRBJ1-1, with no clear D. Per the germline V gene, CDR1 is SGHAT and CDR2 is FQNNGV. CDR3 length equals 14 residues. Trimming shortened V by 4 bases and J by 4 bases, and 13 bases separated the two germline ends. The CDR3 sequence is CASSSATDATEAFF. Here the CDR3 DNA reads TGTGCCAGCAGCTCCGCAACAGATGCCACTGAAGCTTTCTTT.

This chain links TRBV5-1 with TRBJ1-5, with a weak D call TRBD1 (6 bases). Germline-derived CDR1 and CDR2 are SGHRS and YFSETQ. With 0 bases removed from V and 6 bases from J, the gap between germline ends came to 13 bases. This CDR3 contains 15 residues. The CDR3 bases are TGCGCCAGCAGCTTGGATGGGGGGGGCGGTCAGCCCCAGCATTTT. Translation gives CASSLDGGGGQPQHF.

This clone occurred once. The chain combines TRBV6-1 with TRBJ2-2; 7 bases map to TRBD1. Germline assignment: CDR1 MNHNS and CDR2 SASEGT. This CDR3 has 14 amino acids. V dropped 8 bases and J dropped 4; count of bases not matched to a gene: 7. The CDR3, as DNA: TGTGCCAGCGGGACAGTCCAAACCACCGGGGAGCTGTTTTTT. Its translation is CASGTVQTTGELFF.

The chain links TRBV5-4 to TRBJ2-7; 8 nucleotides match TRBD1. This CDR3 is 15 amino acids long. Trimming took 0 bases from V and 2 from J; bases not matched to a gene: 4. The germline CDR1 and CDR2 sequences are SGHNT and YYREEE (reference sequence). The chain's CDR3 is CASSLARDRTYEQYF. As DNA, the CDR3 is TGTGCCAGCAGCTTGGCCCGGGACAGGACCTACGAGCAGTACTTC.

The chain employs TRBV6-1 and TRBJ2-7; 8 positions match TRBD2. Germline trimming cut 2 bases from V and 2 bases from J; bases unmatched to any gene: 11. The CDR3 is made up of 17 amino acids. Germline CDR1 MNHNS, CDR2 SASEGT. This chain's CDR3 is CASSESMGGAGAYEQYF. CDR3 DNA sequence: TGTGCCAGCAGTGAAAGCATGGGTGGAGCGGGGGCCTACGAGCAGTACTTC.